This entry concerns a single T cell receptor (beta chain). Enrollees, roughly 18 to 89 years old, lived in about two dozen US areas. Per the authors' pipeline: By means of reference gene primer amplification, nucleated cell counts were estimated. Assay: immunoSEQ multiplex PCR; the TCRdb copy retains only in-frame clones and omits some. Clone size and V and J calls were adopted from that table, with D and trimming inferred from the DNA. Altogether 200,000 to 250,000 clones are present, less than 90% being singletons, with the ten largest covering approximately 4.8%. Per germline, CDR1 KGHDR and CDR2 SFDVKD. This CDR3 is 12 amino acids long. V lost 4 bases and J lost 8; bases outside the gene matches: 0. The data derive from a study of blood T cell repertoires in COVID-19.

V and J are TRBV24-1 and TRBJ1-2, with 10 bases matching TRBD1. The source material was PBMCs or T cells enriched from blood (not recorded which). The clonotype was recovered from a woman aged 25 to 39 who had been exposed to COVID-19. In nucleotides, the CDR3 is TGTGCCACCAGTGAGACAGGGGGCGGCTACACCTTC. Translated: CATSETGGGYTF.